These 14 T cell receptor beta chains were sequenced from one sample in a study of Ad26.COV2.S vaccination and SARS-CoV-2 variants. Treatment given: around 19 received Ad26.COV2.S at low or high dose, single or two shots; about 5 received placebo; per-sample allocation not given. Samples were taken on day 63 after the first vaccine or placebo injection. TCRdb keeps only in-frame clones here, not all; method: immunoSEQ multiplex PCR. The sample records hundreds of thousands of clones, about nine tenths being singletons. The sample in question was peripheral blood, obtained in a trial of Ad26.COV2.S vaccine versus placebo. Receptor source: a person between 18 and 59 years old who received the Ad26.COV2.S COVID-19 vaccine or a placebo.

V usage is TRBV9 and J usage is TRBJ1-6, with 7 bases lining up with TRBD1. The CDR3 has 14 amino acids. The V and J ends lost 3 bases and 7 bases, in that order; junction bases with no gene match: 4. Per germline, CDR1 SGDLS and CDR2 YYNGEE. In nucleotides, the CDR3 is TGTGCCAGCAGCGGGGACAGCAGGAATTCACCCCTCCACTTT. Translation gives CASSGDSRNSPLHF.

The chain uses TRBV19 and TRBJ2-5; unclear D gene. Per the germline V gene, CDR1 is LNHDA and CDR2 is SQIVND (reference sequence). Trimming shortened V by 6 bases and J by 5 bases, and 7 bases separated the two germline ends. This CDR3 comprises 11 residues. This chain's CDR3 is CASSQAETQYF. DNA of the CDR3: TGTGCCAGTAGCCAGGCGGAGACCCAGTACTTC. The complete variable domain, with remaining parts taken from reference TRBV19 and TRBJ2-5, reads DGGITQSPKYLFRKEGQNVTLSCEQNLNHDAMYWYRQDPGQGLRLIYYSQIVNDFQKGDIAEGYSVSREKKESFPLTVTSAQKNPTAFYLCASSQAETQYFGPGTRLLVL.

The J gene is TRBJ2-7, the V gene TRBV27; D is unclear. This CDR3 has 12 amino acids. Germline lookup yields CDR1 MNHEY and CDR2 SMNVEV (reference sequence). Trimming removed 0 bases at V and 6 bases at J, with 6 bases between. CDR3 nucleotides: TGTGCCAGCAGTTTATCGGCATTCGAGCAGTACTTC. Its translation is CASSLSAFEQYF.

Here the CDR3 reads CSVVWQGNTGELFF. DNA for the CDR3: TGCAGCGTTGTTTGGCAGGGGAACACCGGGGAGCTGTTTTTT. The rearrangement uses TRBV29-1 and TRBJ2-2; tentatively, D is TRBD1 (5 bases). The CDR3 spans 14 residues. The germline CDR1 and CDR2 sequences are SQVTM and ANQGSEA. The ends were cut back, 4 bases at V and 1 base at J, with 10 bases in the middle.

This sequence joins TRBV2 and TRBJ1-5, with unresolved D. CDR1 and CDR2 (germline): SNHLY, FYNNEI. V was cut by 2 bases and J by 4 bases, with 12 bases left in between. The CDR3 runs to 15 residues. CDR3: CASSERSGPNQPQHF. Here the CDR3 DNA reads TGTGCCAGCAGTGAAAGAAGTGGGCCAAATCAGCCCCAGCATTTT.

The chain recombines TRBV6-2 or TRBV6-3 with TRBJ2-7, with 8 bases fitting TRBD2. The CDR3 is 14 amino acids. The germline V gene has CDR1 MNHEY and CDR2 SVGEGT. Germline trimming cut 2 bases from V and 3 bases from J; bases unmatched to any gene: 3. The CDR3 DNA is TGTGCCAGCAGTTACAGCGGGGGAGTCTACGAGCAGTACTTC. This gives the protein CASSYSGGVYEQYF.

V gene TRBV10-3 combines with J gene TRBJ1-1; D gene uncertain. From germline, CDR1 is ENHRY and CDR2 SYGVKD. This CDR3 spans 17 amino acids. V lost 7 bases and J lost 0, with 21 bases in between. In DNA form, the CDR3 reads TGTGCCATCATCAAACCCGACTTTGGCAGTATGAACACTGAAGCTTTCTTT. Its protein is CAIIKPDFGSMNTEAFF.

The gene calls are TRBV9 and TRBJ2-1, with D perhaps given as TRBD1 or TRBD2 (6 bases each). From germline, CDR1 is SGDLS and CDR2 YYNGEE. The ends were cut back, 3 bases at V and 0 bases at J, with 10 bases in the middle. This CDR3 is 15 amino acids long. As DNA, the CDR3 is TGTGCCAGCAGCGAGGGGGGAGTCTCCTACAATGAGCAGTTCTTC. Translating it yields CASSEGGVSYNEQFF. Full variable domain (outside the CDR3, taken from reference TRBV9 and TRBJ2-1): DSGVTQTPKHLITATGQRVTLRCSPRSGDLSVYWYQQSLDQGLQFLIQYYNGEERAKGNILERFSAQQFPDLHSELNLSSLELGDSALYFCASSEGGVSYNEQFFGPGTRLTVL.

CDR3 nucleotide sequence: TGTGCCAGCGGACTAGCGGAACACAATGAGCAGTTCTTC. It codes for CASGLAEHNEQFF. The V gene is TRBV12-3 or TRBV12-4, the J gene TRBJ2-1; 10 bases are a match to TRBD2. Trimming removed 8 bases from V and 5 bases from J; junction bases left unmatched: 3. The CDR3 spans 13 residues.

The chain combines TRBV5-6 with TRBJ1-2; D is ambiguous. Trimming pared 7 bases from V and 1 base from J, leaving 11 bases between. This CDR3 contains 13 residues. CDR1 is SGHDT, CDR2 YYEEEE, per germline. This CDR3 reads CASAGEDNYGYTF. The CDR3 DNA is TGTGCCAGCGCCGGGGAGGATAACTATGGCTACACCTTC.

CDR3 loop: CAWGPPGAGVSIGEQYF. Written as DNA, the CDR3 is TGTGCCTGGGGTCCTCCAGGGGCGGGAGTAAGTATCGGCGAGCAGTACTTC. The chain uses TRBV30 and TRBJ2-7; D perhaps matches TRBD2 (7 bases). This CDR3 spans 17 amino acids. In germline, CDR1 is GTSNPN, CDR2 SVGIG (reference sequence). Trimming cost V 5 bases and J 6 bases, with 29 bases left between them.

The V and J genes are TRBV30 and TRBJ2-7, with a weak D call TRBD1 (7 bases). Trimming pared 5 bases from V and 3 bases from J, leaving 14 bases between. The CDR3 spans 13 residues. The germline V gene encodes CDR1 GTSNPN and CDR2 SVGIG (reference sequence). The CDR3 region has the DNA TGTGCCTGGGATTATCAGGGGGGCTACGAGCAGTACTTC. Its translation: CAWDYQGGYEQYF.

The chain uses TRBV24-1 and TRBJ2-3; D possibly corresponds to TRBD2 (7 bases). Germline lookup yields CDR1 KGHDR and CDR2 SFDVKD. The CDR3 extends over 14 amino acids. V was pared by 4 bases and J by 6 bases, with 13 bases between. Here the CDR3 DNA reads TGTGCCACCAGTGAAGGGGGAGGGGTGGATACGCAGTATTTT. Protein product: CATSEGGGVDTQYF.

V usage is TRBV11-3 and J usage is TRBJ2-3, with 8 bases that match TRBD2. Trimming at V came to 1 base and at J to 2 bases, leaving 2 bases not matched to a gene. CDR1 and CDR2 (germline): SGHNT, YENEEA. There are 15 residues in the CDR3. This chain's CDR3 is CASSLGSGVTDTQYF. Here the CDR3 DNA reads TGTGCCAGCAGCTTAGGTAGCGGGGTCACAGATACGCAGTATTTT.